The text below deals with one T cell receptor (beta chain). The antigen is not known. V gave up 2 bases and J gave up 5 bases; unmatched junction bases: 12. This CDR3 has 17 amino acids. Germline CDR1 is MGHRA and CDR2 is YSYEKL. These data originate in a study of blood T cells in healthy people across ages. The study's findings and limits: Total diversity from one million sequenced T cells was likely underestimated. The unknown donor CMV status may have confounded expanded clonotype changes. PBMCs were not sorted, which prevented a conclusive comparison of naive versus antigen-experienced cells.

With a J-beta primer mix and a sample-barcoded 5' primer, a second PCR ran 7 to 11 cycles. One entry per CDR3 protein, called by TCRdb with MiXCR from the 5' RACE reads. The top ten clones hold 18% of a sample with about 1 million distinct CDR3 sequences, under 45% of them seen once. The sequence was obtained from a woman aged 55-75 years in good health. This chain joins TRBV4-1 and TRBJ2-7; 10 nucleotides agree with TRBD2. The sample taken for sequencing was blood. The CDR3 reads CASSQFGLAGAGNEQYF. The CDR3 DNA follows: TGCGCCAGCAGCCAATTTGGGCTAGCGGGAGCGGGAAACGAGCAGTACTTC.